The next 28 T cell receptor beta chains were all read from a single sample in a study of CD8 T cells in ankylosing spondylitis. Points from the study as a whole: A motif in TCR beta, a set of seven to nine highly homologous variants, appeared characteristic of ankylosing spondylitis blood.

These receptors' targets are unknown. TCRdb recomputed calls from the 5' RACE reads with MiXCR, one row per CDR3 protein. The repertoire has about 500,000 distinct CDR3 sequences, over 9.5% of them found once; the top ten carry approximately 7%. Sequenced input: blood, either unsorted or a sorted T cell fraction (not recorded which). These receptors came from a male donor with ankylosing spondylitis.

CDR3 DNA: TGTGCCAGCAGTTCCAGCGGGGGTGAACGGACAACCTACAATGAGCAGTTCTTC. Translation: CASSSSGGERTTYNEQFF. The rearrangement links TRBV12-3 or TRBV12-4 to TRBJ2-1, with 8 bases that match TRBD2. With 4 bases clipped from V and 2 bases from J, the junction kept 13 bases outside the gene matches. This CDR3 is built from 18 residues.

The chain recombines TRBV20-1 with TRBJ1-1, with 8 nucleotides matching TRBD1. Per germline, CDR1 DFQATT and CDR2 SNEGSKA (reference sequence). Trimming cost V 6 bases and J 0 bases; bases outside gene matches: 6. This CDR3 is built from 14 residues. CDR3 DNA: TGCAGTGCCCGGGACAGGCGACTGAACACTGAAGCTTTCTTT. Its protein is CSARDRRLNTEAFF.

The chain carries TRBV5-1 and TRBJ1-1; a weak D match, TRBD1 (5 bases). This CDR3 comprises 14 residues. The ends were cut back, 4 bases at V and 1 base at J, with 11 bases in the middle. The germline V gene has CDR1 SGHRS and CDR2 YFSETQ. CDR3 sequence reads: CASSGSTENTEAFF. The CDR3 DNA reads TGCGCCAGCAGCGGATCGACAGAGAACACTGAAGCTTTCTTT.

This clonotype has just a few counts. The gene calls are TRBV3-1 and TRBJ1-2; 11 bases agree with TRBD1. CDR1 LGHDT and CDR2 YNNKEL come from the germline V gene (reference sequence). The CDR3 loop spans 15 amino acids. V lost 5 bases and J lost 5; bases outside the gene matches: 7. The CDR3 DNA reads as TGTGCCAGCAGCAAAACCGGGACAGGGGGTTATGGCTACACCTTC. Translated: CASSKTGTGGYGYTF.

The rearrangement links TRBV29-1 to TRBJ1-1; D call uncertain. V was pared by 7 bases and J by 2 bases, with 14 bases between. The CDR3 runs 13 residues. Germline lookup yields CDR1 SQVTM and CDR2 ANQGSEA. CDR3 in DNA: TGCAGCGCCGACGCCGGGAGTAACACTGAAGCTTTCTTT. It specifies CSADAGSNTEAFF.

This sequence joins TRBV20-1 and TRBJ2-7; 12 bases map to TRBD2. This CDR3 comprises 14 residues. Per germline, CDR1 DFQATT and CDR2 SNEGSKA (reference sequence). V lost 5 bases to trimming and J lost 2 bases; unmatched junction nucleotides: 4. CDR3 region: CSAPTSGRTYEQYF. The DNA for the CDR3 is TGCAGTGCTCCAACTAGCGGGAGGACCTACGAGCAGTACTTC.

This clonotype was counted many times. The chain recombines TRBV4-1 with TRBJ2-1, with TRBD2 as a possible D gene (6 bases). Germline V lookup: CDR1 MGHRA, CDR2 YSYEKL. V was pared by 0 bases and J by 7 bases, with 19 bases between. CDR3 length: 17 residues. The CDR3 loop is CASSQERFSGERNEQFF. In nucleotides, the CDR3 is TGCGCCAGCAGCCAAGAAAGGTTTAGCGGTGAAAGGAATGAGCAGTTCTTC.

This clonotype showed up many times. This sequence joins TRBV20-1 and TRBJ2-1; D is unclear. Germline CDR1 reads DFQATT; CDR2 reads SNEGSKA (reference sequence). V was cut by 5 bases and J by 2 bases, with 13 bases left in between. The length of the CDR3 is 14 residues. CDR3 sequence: CSAVDPETYNEQFF. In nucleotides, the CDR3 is TGCAGTGCTGTGGACCCGGAAACCTACAATGAGCAGTTCTTC.

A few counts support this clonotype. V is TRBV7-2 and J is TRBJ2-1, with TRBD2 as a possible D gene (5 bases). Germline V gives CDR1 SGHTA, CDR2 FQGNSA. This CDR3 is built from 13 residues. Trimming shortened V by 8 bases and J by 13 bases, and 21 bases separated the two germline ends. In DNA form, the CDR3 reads TGTGCCAGCGCCCCCACCCCCCGGACTTACCAGTTCTTC. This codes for CASAPTPRTYQFF.

CDR3: CASSLKGASGMNEQFF. CDR3 sequence (DNA): TGCGCCAGCAGCTTGAAGGGGGCTAGCGGGATGAATGAGCAGTTCTTC. The chain couples TRBV5-1 to TRBJ2-1, with 9 positions matching TRBD2. V lost 1 base, J lost 7 bases, and 9 bases stayed unmatched. The germline gives CDR1 SGHRS, CDR2 YFSETQ. This CDR3 spans 16 amino acids.

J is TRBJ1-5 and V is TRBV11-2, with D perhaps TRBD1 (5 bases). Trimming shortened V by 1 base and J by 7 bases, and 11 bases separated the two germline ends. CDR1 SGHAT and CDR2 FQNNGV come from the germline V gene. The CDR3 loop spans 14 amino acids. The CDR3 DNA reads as TGTGCCAGCAGCTTAGGTCCGGGGGACCAGCCCCAGCATTTT. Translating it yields CASSLGPGDQPQHF.

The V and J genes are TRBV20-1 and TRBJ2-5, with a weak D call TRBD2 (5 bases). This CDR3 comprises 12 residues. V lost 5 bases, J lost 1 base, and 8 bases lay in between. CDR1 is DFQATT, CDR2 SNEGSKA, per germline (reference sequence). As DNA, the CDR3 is TGCAGTGCTTTCCGGGGCCAAGAGACCCAGTACTTC. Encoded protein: CSAFRGQETQYF.

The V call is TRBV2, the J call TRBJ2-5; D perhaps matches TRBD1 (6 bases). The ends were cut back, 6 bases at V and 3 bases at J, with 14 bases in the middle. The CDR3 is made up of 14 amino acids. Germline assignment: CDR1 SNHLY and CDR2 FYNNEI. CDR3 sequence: CASRRSEGEETQYF. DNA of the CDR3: TGTGCCAGCAGGCGGTCTGAGGGGGAAGAGACCCAGTACTTC.

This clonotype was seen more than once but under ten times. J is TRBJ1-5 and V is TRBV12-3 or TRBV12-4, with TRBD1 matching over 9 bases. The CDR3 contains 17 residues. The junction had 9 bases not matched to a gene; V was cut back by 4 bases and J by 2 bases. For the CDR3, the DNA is TGTGCCAGCAGTTCATCGGGACAGGGAAGGGGCAATCAGCCCCAGCATTTT. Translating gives CASSSSGQGRGNQPQHF.

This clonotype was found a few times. In DNA, the CDR3 is TGCAGCGGGGGGGGCTCCTATGGCTACACCTTC. Its translation: CSGGGSYGYTF. The gene calls are TRBV29-1 and TRBJ1-2; D possibly corresponds to TRBD1 (6 bases). V was cut by 7 bases and J by 4 bases, with 10 bases left in between. In germline, CDR1 is SQVTM, CDR2 ANQGSEA. The CDR3 totals 11 residues.

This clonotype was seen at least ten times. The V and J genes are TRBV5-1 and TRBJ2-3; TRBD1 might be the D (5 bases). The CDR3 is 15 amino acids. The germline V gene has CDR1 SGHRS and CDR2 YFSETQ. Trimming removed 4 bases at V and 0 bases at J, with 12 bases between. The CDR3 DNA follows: TGCGCCAGCAGCAAGGACACCTCTAGCACAGATACGCAGTATTTT. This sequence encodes CASSKDTSSTDTQYF.

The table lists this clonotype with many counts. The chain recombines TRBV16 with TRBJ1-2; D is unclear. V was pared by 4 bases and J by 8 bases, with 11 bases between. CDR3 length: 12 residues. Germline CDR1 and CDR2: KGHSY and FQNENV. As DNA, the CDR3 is TGTGCCAGCAGCCTAGAGGTCGGAGGCTACACCTTC. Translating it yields CASSLEVGGYTF.

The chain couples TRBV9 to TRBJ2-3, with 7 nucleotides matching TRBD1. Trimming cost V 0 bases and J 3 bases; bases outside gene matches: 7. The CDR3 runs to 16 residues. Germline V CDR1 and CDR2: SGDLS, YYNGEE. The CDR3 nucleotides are TGTGCCAGCAGCGTAGGGGACAGTCCTGGGACAGATACGCAGTATTTT. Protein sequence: CASSVGDSPGTDTQYF.

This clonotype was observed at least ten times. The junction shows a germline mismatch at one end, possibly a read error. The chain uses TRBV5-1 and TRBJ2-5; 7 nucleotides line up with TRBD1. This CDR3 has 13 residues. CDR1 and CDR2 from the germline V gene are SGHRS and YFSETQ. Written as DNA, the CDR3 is TGTGCCAGCAGTTGGACAGGACAAGAGACCCAGTACTTC. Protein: CASSWTGQETQYF.

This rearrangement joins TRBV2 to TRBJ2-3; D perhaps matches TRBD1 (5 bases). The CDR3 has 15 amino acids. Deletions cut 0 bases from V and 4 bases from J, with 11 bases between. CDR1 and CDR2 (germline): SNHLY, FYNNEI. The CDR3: CASSEASKGADTQYF. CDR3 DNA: TGTGCCAGCAGTGAAGCGTCGAAAGGGGCAGATACGCAGTATTTT.

CDR3 bases: TGTGCCAGCAGCTTAGCGCCGTCTGAAGCTTTCTTT. Protein: CASSLAPSEAFF. The V call is TRBV7-9, the J call TRBJ1-1, with D hard to call. The CDR3 totals 12 residues. CDR1 is SEHNR, CDR2 FQNEAQ, per germline (reference sequence). The V gene lost 0 bases and the J gene lost 6 bases, with 5 bases spanning the gap.

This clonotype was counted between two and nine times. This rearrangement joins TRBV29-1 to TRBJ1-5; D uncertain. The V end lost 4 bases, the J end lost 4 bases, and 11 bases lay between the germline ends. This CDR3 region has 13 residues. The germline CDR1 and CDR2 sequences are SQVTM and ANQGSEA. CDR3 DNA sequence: TGCAGCGTTGTCCAGACCCCGAATCAGCCCCAGCATTTT. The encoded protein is CSVVQTPNQPQHF.

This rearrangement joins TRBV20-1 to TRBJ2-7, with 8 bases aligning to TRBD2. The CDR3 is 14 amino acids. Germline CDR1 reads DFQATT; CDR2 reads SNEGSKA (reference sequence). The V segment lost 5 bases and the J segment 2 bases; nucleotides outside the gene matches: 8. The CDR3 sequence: CSALSSGFTYEQYF. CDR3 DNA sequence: TGCAGTGCTCTGTCTAGCGGGTTTACCTACGAGCAGTACTTC.

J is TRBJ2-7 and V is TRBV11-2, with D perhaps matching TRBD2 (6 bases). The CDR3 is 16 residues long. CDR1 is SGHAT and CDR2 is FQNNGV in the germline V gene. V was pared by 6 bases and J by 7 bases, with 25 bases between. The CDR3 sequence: CASRHRLLGPGDEQYF. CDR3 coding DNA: TGTGCCAGCAGACACAGGCTGTTGGGGCCGGGAGATGAGCAGTACTTC.

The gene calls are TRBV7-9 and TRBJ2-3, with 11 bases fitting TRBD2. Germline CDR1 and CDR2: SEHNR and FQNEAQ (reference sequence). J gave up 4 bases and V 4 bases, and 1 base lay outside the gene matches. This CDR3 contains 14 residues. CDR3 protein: CASSSSGRSDTQYF. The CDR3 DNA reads TGTGCCAGCAGCTCTAGCGGGAGGTCAGATACGCAGTATTTT.

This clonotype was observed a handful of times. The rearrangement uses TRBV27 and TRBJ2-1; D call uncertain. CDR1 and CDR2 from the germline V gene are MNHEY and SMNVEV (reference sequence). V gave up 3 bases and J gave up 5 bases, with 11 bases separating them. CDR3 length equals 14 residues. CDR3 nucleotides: TGTGCCAGCAGTTTCGGCCTAATCAACAATGAGCAGTTCTTC. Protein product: CASSFGLINNEQFF.

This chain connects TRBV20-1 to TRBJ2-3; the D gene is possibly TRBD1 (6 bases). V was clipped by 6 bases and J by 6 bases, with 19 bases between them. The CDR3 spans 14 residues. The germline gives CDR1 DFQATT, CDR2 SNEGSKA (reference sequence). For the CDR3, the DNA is TGCAGTGCAAACCCGGGACAAGTAGGGGATACGCAGTATTTT. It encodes CSANPGQVGDTQYF.

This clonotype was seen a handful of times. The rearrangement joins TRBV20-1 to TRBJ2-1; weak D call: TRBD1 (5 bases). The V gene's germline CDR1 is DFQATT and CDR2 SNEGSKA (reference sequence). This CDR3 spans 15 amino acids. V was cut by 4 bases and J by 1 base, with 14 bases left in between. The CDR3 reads CSATRQNLSYNEQFF. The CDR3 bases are TGCAGTGCTACCAGACAGAATCTTTCCTACAATGAGCAGTTCTTC.